The rows below give T cell receptor beta chains drawn from one sample of a study of T cell responses to AZD1222 COVID-19 vaccine. Measured with immunoSEQ multiplex PCR; TCRdb has only the in-frame clones, and not every one. Found here are roughly 170,000 clones, approximately 91% of them singletons; the top ten hold 1.9%. The specimen was peripheral blood, collected on day 0 of AZD1222 vaccination. The origin of the receptors is an adult in good health. The CDR3 runs from the conserved cysteine through the conserved F or W. D genes are given only for firm matches. Clone size, where shown, is once, few, many, or a class for clones that have expanded.

v_call	d_call	j_call	clone_size	cdr3_nt	cdr3_aa
TRBV7-9	.	TRBJ1-6	.	TGTGCCAGCAGCTTAGTGGGGGGCCGTAAACCTAATTCACCCCTCCACTTT	CASSLVGGRKPNSPLHF
TRBV7-9	.	TRBJ1-6	.	TGTGCCAGCAGCTTTCTGAGCTCCTATAATTCACCCCTCCACTTT	CASSFLSSYNSPLHF
TRBV7-9	TRBD1	TRBJ1-1	once	TGTGCCAGCACGTTGGACAGGGTGAACACTGAAGCTTTCTTT	CASTLDRVNTEAFF
TRBV10-3	TRBD1	TRBJ1-4	.	TGTGCCATCAGTGCCTCGGGACAGGGGGCCGAAAAACTGTTTTTT	CAISASGQGAEKLFF
TRBV27	.	TRBJ2-3	.	TGTGCCAGCAGCCCTTCAAGCACAGATACGCAGTATTTT	CASSPSSTDTQYF
TRBV9	.	TRBJ1-1	once	TGTGCCAGCAGCGCAGACTATAACACTGAAGCTTTCTTT	CASSADYNTEAFF
TRBV20-1	TRBD2	TRBJ2-7	.	TGCAGTGCTAGTGCGGGGGGGCCTTACGAGCAGTACTTC	CSASAGGPYEQYF
TRBV4-3	.	TRBJ2-1	.	TGCGCCAGCAGCCTCCGCCAGGGGTTAGAGCAGTTCTTC	CASSLRQGLEQFF
TRBV19	TRBD1	TRBJ1-4	.	TGTGCCAGTAGTATGGACAGGAGCTCAACTAATGAAAAACTGTTTTTT	CASSMDRSSTNEKLFF
TRBV6-5	.	TRBJ1-1	.	TGTGCCAGCAGTTATGCCAGTAGCGCGACCGCTGAAGCTTTCTTT	CASSYASSATAEAFF
TRBV11-2	.	TRBJ2-7	.	TGTGCCAGCAGCGGTACAGGCCACTACTACGAGCAGTACTTC	CASSGTGHYYEQYF
TRBV30	.	TRBJ2-2	.	TGTGCCTGGAGTGTATCGGATGGGGAGCTGTTTTTT	CAWSVSDGELFF
TRBV7-8	TRBD2	TRBJ2-2	.	TGTGCCAGCAGCTTGGGGACTAGGGCCGGGGAGCTGTTTTTT	CASSLGTRAGELFF
TRBV7-9	.	TRBJ2-7	.	TGTGCCAGCAGCTCACCGTTTCAGGCAAACTACGAGCAGTACTTC	CASSSPFQANYEQYF
TRBV11-1	.	TRBJ2-7	.	TGTGCCAGCAGCTTAGGCGGGGACCCTCACCCCTACGAGCAGTACTTC	CASSLGGDPHPYEQYF
TRBV5-1	TRBD2	TRBJ2-2	.	TGCGCCAGCGGCGAAAGTGCGGGAGGACTGAACACCGGGGAGCTGTTTTTT	CASGESAGGLNTGELFF
TRBV6-5	.	TRBJ1-4	.	TGTGCCAGCAGAATTAACAGAGCAACTAATGAAAAACTGTTTTTT	CASRINRATNEKLFF
TRBV19	TRBD2	TRBJ2-6	.	TGTGCCAGTAGTATGTGGCTGCGGCGGGAGGGCCCAATCTCTGGGGCCAACGTCCTGACTTTC	CASSMWLRREGPISGANVLTF
TRBV7-2	.	TRBJ2-5	.	TGTGCCAGCAGCTTAGGGCCGACTCAAGAGACCCAGTACTTC	CASSLGPTQETQYF
TRBV19	.	TRBJ1-2	.	TGTGCCAGTTACATATCAACAAAAGGCTACACCTTC	CASYISTKGYTF
TRBV15	.	TRBJ1-4	.	TGTGCCACCAGCGGGCGTGCGAGTGAAAAACTGTTTTTT	CATSGRASEKLFF
TRBV28	.	TRBJ1-4	.	TGTGCCAGCAGTTTCCTGGGGTTGGGGTATGAAAAACTGTTTTTT	CASSFLGLGYEKLFF
TRBV10-3	.	TRBJ2-2	.	TGTGCCATCAGTGAGGGTAGGAACACCGGGGAGCTGTTTTTT	CAISEGRNTGELFF
TRBV27	TRBD1	TRBJ2-7	once	TGTGCCAGCAGTACAGGGGGCCATTTTTACTTC	CASSTGGHFYF
TRBV7-8	.	TRBJ2-3	once	TGTGCCAGCAGCCGAGTGAGCTTCTCTAGCACAGATACGCAGTATTTT	CASSRVSFSSTDTQYF
TRBV10-2	.	TRBJ1-5	few	TGCGCCAGCAGTGGAGGTTACAATCAGCCCCAGCATTTT	CASSGGYNQPQHF